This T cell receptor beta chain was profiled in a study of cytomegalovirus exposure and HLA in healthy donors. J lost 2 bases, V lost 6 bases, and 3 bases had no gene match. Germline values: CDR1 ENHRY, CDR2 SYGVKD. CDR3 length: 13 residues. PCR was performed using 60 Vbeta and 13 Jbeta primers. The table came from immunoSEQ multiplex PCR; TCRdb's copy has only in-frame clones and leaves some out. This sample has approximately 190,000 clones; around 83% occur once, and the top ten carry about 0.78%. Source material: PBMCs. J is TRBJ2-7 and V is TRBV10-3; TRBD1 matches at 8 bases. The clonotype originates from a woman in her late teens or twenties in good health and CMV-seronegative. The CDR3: CAISPGQAYEQYF. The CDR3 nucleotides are TGTGCCATCAGCCCGGGACAGGCCTACGAGCAGTACTTC.